Reported below is one TCR beta chain. What it binds is unknown. Assay used: immunoSEQ multiplex PCR; TCRdb lists only in-frame clones, some missing. Seen here are tens of thousands of clones, more than 70% observed once, and the top ten hold approximately 3%. V lost 0 bases to trimming and J lost 5 bases, with 12 bases between them. This CDR3 spans 15 amino acids. Germline CDR1 is SGHRS and CDR2 is YFSETQ. This specimen belongs to a study of STAT5B mutations in CD4+ large granular lymphocyte leukemia. Notes on the study in general: Main leukemic clonotypes were patient-specific, but about 25% appeared at low frequency elsewhere. Compared with healthy controls (2/35), patient top clones favored TRBV06 (8/27).

The chain employs TRBV5-1 and TRBJ2-1, with a tentative D call TRBD2 (6 bases). The TCR sequence derives from a human donor in good health. Sequences were obtained from CD4+ T cells from blood buffy coats. In DNA form, the CDR3 reads TGCGCCAGCAGCTTGGTGGCAGGGAGGAACAATGAGCAGTTCTTC. Protein: CASSLVAGRNNEQFF.